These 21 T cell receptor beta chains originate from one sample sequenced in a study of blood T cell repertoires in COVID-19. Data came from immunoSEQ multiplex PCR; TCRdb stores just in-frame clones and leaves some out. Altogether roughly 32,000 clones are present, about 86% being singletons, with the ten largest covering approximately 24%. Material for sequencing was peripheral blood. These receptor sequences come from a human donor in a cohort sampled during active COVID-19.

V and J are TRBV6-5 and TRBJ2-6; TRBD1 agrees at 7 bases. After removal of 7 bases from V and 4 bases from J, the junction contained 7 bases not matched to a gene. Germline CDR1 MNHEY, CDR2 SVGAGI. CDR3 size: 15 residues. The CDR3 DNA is TGTGCCAGCAAATACAGGGGCTCGGGGGCCAACGTCCTGACTTTC. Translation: CASKYRGSGANVLTF.

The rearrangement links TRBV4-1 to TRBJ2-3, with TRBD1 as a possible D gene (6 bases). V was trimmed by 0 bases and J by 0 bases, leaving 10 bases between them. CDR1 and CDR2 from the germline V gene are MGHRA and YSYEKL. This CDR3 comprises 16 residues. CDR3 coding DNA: TGCGCCAGCAGCCAAGAGGGACACCCAAGCACAGATACGCAGTATTTT. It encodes CASSQEGHPSTDTQYF.

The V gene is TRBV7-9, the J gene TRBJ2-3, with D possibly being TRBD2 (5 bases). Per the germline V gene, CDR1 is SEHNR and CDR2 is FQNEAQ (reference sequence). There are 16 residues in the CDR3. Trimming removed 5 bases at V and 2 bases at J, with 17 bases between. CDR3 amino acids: CASSPWEAVITDTQYF. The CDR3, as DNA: TGTGCCAGCAGCCCTTGGGAAGCGGTGATCACAGATACGCAGTATTTT.

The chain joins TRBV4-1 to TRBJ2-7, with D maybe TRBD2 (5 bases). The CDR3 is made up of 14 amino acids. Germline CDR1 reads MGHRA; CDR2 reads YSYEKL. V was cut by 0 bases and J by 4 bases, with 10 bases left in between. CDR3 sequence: CASSQEEPGYEQYF. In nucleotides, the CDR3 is TGCGCCAGCAGCCAAGAGGAACCGGGGTACGAGCAGTACTTC.

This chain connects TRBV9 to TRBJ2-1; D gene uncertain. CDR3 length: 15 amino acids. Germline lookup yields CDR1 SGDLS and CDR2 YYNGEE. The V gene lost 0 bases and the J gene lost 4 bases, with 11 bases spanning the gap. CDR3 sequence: CASSVDPRRYNEQFF. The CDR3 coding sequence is TGTGCCAGCAGCGTAGACCCCCGGCGGTACAATGAGCAGTTCTTC.

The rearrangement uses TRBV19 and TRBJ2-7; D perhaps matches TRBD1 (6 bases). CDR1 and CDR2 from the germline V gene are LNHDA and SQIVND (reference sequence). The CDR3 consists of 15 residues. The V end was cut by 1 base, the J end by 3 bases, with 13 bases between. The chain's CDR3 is CASSIVSGAVYEQYF. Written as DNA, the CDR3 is TGTGCCAGTAGTATAGTGTCAGGGGCGGTCTACGAGCAGTACTTC.

Here the CDR3 DNA reads TGTGCCAGCAGTGAACAGGGGACAGGGAGCGCTGAAGCTTTCTTT. Amino acid sequence: CASSEQGTGSAEAFF. V is TRBV6-1 and J is TRBJ1-1, with 9 positions matching TRBD1. The CDR3 spans 15 residues. Germline lookup yields CDR1 MNHNS and CDR2 SASEGT. V shed 2 bases and J 6 bases; nucleotides not matched to a gene: 7.

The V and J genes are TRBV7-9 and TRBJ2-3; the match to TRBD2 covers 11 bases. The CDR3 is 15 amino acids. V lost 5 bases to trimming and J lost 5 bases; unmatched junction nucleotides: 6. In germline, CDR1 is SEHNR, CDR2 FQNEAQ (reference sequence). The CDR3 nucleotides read TGTGCCAGCAGCACCGGGACTAGCGGCGGAGATACGCAGTATTTT. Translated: CASSTGTSGGDTQYF.

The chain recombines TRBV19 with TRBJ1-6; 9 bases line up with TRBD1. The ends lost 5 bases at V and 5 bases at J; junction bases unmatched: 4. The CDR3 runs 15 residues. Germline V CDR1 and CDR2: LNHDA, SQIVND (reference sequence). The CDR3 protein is CASSARTGDNSPLHF. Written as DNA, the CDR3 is TGTGCCAGTAGTGCCCGGACAGGGGATAATTCACCCCTCCACTTT.

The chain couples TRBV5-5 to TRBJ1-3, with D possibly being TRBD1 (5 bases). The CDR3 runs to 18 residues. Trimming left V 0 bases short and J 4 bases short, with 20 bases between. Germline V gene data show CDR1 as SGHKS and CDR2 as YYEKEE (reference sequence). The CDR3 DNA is TGTGCCAGCAGCTTGGGGCCCGGGACTGGTGCGTGGGGAAACACCATATATTTT. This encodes CASSLGPGTGAWGNTIYF. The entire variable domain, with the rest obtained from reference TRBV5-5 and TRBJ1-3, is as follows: DAGVTQSPTHLIKTRGQQVTLRCSPISGHKSVSWYQQVLGQGPQFIFQYYEKEERGRGNFPDRFSARQFPNYSSELNVNALLLGDSALYLCASSLGPGTGAWGNTIYFGEGSWLTVV.

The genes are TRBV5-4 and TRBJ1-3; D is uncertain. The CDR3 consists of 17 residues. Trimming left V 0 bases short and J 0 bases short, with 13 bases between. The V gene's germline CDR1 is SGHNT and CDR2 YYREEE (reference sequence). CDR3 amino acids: CASSLEHGAGSGNTIYF. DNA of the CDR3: TGTGCCAGCAGCTTGGAGCACGGAGCCGGCTCTGGAAACACCATATATTTT.

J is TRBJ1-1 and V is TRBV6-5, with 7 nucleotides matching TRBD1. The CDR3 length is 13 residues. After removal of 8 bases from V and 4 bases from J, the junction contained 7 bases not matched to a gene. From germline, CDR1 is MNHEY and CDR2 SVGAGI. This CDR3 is CASHRGRGTEAFF. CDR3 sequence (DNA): TGTGCCAGCCACAGGGGCCGTGGCACTGAAGCTTTCTTT.

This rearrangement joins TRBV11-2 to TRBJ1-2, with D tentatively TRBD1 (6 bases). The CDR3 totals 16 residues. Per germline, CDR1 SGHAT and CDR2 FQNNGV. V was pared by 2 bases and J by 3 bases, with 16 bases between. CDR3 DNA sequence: TGTGCCAGCAGCTTACCCCCAACAGGGACCCACTATGGCTACACCTTC. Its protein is CASSLPPTGTHYGYTF.

The CDR3 loop is CASSEKAARSEQYF. CDR3 sequence (DNA): TGTGCCAGCAGTGAAAAGGCGGCAAGAAGCGAGCAGTACTTC. The V call is TRBV2, the J call TRBJ2-7; no firm D call. Germline V lookup: CDR1 SNHLY, CDR2 FYNNEI. The CDR3 loop spans 14 amino acids. Deletions cut 2 bases from V and 6 bases from J, with 14 bases between.

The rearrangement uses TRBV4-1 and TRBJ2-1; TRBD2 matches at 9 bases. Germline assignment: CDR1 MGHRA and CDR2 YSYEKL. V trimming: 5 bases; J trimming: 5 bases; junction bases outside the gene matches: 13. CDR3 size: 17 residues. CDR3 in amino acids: CASSYPLGAGGDNEQFF. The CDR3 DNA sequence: TGCGCCAGCAGCTATCCCCTGGGGGCGGGGGGGGACAATGAGCAGTTCTTC.

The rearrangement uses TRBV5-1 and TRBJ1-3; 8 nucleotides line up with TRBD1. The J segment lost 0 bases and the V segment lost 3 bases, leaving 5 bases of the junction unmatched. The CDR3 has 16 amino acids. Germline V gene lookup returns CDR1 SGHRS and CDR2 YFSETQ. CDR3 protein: CASSSRTGSSGNTIYF. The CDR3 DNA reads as TGCGCCAGCAGCTCCCGGACAGGGAGCTCTGGAAACACCATATATTTT.

The CDR3 protein is CASSSGLAGGNNEQFF. The CDR3 DNA is TGTGCCAGCAGCTCCGGACTAGCGGGGGGCAACAATGAGCAGTTCTTC. The chain links TRBV3-1 (or the pseudogene TRBV3-2) to TRBJ2-1; TRBD2 matches 14 bases. The ends lost 5 bases at V and 5 bases at J; junction bases unmatched: 5. CDR3 length: 16 amino acids. Germline CDR1 reads LGHDT; CDR2 reads YNNKEL (reference sequence).

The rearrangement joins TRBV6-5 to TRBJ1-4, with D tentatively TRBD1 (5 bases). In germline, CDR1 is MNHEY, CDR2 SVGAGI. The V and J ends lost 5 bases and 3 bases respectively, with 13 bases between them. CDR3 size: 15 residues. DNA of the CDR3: TGTGCCAGCAGTCCATCAACAGGTTCTAATGAAAAACTGTTTTTT. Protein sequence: CASSPSTGSNEKLFF.

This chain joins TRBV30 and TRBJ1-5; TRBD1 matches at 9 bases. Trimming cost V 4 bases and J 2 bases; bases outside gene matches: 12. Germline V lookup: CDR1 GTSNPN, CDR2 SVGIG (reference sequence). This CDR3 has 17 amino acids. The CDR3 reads CAWTIPPDRGGNQPQHF. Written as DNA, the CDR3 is TGTGCCTGGACTATCCCACCGGACAGGGGAGGCAATCAGCCCCAGCATTTT.

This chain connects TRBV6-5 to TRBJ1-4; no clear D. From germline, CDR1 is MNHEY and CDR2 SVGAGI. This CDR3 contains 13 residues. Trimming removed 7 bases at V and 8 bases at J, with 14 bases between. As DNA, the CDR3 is TGTGCCAGCAAGAATCCTGGAGGGGAAAAACTGTTTTTT. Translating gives CASKNPGGEKLFF.

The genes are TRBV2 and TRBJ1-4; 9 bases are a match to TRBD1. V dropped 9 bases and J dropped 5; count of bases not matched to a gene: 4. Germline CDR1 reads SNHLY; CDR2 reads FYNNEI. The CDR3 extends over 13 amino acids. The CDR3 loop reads CARKDRGNEKLFF. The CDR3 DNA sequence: TGTGCCAGGAAGGACAGGGGAAATGAAAAACTGTTTTTT.